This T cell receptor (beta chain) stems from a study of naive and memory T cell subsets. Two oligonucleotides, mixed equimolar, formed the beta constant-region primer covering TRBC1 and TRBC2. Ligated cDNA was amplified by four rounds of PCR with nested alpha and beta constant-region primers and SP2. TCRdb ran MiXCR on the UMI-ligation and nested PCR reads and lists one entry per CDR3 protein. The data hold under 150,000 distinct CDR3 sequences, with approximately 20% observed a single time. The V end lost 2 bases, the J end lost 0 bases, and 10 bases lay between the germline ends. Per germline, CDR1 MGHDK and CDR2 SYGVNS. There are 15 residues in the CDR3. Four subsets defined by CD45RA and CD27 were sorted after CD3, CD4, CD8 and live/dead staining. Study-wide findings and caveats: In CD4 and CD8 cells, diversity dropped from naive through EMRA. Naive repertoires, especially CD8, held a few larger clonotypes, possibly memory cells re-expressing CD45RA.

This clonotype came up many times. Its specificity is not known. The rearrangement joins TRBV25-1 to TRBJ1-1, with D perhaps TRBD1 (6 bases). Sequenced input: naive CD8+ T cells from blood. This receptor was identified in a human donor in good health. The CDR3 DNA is TGTGCCAGCAGTGAAGACAGGTTTTTGAACACTGAAGCTTTCTTT. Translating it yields CASSEDRFLNTEAFF.